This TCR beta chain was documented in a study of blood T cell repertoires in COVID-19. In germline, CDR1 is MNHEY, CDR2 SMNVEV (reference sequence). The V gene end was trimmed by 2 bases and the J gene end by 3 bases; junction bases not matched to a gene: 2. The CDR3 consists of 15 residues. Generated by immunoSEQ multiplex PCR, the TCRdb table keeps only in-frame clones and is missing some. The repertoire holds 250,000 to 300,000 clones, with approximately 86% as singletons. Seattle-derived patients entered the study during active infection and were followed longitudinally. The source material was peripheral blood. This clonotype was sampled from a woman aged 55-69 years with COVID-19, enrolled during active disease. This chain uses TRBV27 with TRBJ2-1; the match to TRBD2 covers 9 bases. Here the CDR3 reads CASSLGSGGYNEQFF. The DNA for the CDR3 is TGTGCCAGCAGTTTAGGTAGCGGGGGCTACAATGAGCAGTTCTTC.